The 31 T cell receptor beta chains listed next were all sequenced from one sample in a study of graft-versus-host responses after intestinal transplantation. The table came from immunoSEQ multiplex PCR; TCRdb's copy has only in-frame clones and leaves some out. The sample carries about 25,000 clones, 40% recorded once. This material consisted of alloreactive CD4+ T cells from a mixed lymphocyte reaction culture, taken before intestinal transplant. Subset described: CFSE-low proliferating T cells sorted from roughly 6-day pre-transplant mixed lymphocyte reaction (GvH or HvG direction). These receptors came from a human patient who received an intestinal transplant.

CDR3 nucleotides: TGTGCCAGCAGCTTGGTGGCGGTGGGGCATGGCTACACCTTC. Protein: CASSLVAVGHGYTF. This chain joins TRBV5-4 and TRBJ1-2, with D possibly being TRBD1 (5 bases). The CDR3 totals 14 residues. Trimming stripped 0 bases from V and 6 bases from J, with 12 bases between. The germline V gene has CDR1 SGHNT and CDR2 YYREEE (reference sequence).

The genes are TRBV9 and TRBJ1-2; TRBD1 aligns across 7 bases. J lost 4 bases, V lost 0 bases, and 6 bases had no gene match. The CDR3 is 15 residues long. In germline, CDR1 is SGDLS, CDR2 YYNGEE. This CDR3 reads CASSVAEGASYGYTF. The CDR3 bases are TGTGCCAGCAGCGTAGCTGAGGGGGCAAGCTATGGCTACACCTTC.

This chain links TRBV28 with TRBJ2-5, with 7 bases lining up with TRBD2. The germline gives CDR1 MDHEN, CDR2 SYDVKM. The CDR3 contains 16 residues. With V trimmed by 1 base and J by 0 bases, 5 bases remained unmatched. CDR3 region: CASSLSRGGYQETQYF. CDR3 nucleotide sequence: TGTGCCAGCAGTTTATCCCGGGGAGGGTACCAAGAGACCCAGTACTTC.

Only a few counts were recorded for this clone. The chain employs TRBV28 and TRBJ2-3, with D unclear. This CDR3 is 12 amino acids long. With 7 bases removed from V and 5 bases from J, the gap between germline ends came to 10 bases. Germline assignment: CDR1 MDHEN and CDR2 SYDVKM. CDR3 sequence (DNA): TGTGCCAGCAACCTCATCGGAGATACGCAGTATTTT. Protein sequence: CASNLIGDTQYF.

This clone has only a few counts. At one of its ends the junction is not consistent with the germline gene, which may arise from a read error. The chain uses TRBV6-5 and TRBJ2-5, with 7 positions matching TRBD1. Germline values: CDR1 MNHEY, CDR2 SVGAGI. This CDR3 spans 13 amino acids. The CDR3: CASSEFRGRDMDF. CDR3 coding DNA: TGTGCCAGCAGTGAATTCAGGGGGAGAGATATGGACTTC.

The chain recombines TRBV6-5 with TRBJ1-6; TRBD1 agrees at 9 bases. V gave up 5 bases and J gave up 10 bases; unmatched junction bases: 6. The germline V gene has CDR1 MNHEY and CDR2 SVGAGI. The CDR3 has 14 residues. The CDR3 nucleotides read TGTGCCAGCAGTCCTGGGACAGGGAGATCACCCCTCCACTTT. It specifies CASSPGTGRSPLHF.

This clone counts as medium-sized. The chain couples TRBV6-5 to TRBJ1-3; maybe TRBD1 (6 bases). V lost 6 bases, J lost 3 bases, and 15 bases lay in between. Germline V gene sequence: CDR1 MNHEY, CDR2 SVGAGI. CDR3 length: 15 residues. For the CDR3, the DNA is TGTGCCAGCAGCGTAACAGGGCAATTTGGAAACACCATATATTTT. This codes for CASSVTGQFGNTIYF.

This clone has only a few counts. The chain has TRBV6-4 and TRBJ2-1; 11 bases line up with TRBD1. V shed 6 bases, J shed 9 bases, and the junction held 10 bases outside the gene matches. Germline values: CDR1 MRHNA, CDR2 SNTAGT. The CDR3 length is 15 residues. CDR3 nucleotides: TGTGCCAGCAGGGGACAGGGGGTCTTGGACAGTGAGCAGTTCTTC. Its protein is CASRGQGVLDSEQFF.

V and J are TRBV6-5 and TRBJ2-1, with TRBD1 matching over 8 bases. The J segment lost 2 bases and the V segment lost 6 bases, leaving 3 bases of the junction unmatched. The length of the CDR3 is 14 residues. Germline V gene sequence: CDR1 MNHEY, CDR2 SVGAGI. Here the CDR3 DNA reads TGTGCCAGCAGGATGGACAGGGCCTACAATGAGCAGTTCTTC. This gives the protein CASRMDRAYNEQFF.

CDR3 loop: CASSEPGGSGNTIYF. CDR3 nucleotides: TGTGCCAGCAGCGAACCGGGGGGCTCTGGAAACACCATATATTTT. This chain links TRBV7-6 with TRBJ1-3; a possible D gene is TRBD1 (5 bases). The CDR3 runs to 15 residues. Germline V gives CDR1 SGHVS, CDR2 FNYEAQ. V lost 5 bases and J 0 bases, leaving 11 bases between the germline ends.

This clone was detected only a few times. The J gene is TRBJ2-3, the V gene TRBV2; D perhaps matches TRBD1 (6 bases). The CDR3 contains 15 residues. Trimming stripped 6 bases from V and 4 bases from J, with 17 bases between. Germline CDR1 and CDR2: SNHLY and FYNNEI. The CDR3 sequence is CASRGDQGSADTQYF. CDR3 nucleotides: TGTGCCAGCAGAGGGGACCAGGGGTCCGCAGATACGCAGTATTTT.

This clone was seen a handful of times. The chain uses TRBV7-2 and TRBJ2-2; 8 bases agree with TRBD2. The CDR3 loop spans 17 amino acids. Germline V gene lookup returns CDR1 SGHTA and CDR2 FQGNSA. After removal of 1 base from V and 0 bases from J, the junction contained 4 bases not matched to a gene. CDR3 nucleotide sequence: TGTGCCAGCAGCTTAGTAGTACTAGCGGCGAACACCGGGGAGCTGTTTTTT. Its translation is CASSLVVLAANTGELFF.

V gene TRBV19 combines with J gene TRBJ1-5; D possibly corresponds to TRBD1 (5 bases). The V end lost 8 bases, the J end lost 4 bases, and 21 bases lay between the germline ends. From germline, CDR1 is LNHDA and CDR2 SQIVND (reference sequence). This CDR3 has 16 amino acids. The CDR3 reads CASLQGFGVPNQPQHF. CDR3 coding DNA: TGTGCCAGTCTTCAGGGTTTTGGGGTCCCTAATCAGCCCCAGCATTTT.

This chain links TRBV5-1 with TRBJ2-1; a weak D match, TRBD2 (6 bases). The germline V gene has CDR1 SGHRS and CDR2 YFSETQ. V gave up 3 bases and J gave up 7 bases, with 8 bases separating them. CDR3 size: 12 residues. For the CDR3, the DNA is TGCGCCAGCAGCTCAGGAGGGAATGAGCAGTTCTTC. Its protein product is CASSSGGNEQFF.

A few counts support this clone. The CDR3 DNA reads as TGTGCCAGCAGCGCTTCCAGGGGGCTGTGGGAAAAACTGTTTTTT. Translation gives CASSASRGLWEKLFF. The chain combines TRBV11-3 with TRBJ1-4; 8 bases match TRBD1. V trimming: 5 bases; J trimming: 8 bases; junction bases outside the gene matches: 10. Germline V gives CDR1 SGHNT, CDR2 YENEEA. The CDR3 consists of 15 residues.

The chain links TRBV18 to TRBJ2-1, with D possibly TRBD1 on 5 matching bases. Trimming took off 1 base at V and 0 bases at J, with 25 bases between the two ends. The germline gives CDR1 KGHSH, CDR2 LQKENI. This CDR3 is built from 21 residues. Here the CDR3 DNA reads TGTGCCAGCTCACCACAGACGATAGGGGCTATGTGGGCGAGCTCCTACAATGAGCAGTTCTTC. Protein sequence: CASSPQTIGAMWASSYNEQFF.

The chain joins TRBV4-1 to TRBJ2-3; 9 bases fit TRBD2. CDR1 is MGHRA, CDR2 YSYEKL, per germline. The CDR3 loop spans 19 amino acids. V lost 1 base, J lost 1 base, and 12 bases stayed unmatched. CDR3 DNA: TGCGCCAGCAGCCAAGTGGCGGGAGGGCCCGGGTACGGCACAGATACGCAGTATTTT. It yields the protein CASSQVAGGPGYGTDTQYF.

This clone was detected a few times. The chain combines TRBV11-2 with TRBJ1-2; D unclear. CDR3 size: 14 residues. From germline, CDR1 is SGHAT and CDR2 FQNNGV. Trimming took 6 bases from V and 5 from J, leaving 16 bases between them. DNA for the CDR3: TGTGCCAGCAGTCCCGACACCTGGTTGTATGGCTACACCTTC. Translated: CASSPDTWLYGYTF.

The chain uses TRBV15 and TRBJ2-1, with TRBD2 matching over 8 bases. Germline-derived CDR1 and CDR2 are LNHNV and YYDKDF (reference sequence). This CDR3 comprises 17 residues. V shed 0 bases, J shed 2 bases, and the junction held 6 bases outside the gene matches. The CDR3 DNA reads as TGTGCCACCAGCAGAGAGATAGGACTAGCCCCCTACAATGAGCAGTTCTTC. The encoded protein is CATSREIGLAPYNEQFF.

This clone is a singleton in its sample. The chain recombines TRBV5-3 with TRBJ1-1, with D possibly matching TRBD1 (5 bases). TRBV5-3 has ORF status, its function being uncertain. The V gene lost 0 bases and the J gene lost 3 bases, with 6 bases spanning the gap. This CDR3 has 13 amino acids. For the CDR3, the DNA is TGTGCCAGAAGCTTGGGGGGGGACACTGAAGCTTTCTTT. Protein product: CARSLGGDTEAFF.

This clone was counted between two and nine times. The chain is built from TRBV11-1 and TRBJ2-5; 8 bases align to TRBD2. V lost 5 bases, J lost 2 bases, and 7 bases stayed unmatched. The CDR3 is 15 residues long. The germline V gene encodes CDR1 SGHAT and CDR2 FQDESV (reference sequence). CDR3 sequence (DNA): TGTGCCAGCAGCCGAAATAGCGGGGCACAAGAGACCCAGTACTTC. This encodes CASSRNSGAQETQYF.

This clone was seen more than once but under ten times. The CDR3 protein is CASSIRGIGNNQPQHF. In DNA form, the CDR3 reads TGTGCCAGTAGTATCCGGGGGATAGGGAACAATCAGCCCCAGCATTTT. The chain carries TRBV19 and TRBJ1-5; perhaps TRBD1 as D (5 bases). Trimming took off 3 bases at V and 3 bases at J, with 15 bases between the two ends. The CDR3 contains 16 residues. The V gene's germline CDR1 is LNHDA and CDR2 SQIVND (reference sequence).

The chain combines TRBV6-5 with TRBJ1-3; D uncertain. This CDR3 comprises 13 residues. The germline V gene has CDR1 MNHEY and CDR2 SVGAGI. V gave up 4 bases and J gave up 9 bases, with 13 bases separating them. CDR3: CASSSDPRSTIYF. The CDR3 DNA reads TGTGCCAGCAGTTCTGATCCTAGGAGCACCATATATTTT.

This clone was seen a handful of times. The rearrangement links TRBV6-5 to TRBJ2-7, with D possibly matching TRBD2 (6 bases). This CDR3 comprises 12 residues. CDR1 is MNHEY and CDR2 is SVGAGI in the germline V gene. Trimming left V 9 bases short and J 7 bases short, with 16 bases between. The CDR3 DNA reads TGTGCCAGTAAGGACTGGAGCGGGGAGCAGTACTTC. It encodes CASKDWSGEQYF.

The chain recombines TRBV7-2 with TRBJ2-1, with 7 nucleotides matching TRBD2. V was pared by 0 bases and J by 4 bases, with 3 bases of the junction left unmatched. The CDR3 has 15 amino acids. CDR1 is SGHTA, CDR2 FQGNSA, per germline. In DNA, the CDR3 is TGTGCCAGCAGCTTAGCGGGAGGGCTATACAATGAGCAGTTCTTC. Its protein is CASSLAGGLYNEQFF.

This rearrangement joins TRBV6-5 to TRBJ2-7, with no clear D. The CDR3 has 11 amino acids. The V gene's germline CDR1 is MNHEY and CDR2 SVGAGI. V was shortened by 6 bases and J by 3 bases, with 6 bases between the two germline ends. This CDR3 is CASRRVYEQYF. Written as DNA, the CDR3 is TGTGCCAGCAGACGCGTCTACGAGCAGTACTTC.

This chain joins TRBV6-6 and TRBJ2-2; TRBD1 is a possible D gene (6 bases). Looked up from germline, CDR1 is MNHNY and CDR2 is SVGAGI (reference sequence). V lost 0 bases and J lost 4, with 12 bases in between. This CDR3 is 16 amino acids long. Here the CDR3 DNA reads TGTGCCAGCAGTTACTCTATGGGACAACTCACCGGGGAGCTGTTTTTT. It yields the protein CASSYSMGQLTGELFF.

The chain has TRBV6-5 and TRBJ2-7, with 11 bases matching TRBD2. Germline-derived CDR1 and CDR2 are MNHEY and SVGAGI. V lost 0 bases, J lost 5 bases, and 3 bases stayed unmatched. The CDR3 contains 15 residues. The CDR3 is CASSYSLAGGNEQYF. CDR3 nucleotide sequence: TGTGCCAGCAGTTACTCTCTAGCGGGGGGAAACGAGCAGTACTTC.

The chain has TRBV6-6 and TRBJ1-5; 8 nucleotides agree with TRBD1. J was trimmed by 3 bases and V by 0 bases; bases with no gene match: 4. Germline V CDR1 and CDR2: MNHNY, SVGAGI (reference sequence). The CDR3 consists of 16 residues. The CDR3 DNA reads TGTGCCAGCAGTTACTCGCGGACAGGGTTCAATCAGCCCCAGCATTTT. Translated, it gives CASSYSRTGFNQPQHF.

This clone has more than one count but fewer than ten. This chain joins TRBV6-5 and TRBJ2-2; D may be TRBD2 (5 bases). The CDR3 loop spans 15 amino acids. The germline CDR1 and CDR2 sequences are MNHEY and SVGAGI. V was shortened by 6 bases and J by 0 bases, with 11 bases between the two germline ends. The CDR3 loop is CASRSGFANTGELFF. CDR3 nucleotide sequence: TGTGCCAGCAGGAGCGGCTTCGCGAACACCGGGGAGCTGTTTTTT.

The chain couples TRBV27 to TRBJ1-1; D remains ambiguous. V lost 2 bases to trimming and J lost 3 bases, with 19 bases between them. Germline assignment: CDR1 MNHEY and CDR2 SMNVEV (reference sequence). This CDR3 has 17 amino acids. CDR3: CASSLADGREVHTEAFF. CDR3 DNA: TGTGCCAGCAGTTTAGCGGACGGAAGGGAGGTGCACACTGAAGCTTTCTTT.